The rows below give T cell receptor beta chains drawn from one sample of a study of T cell responses to AZD1222 COVID-19 vaccine. Some clones are missing from TCRdb's copy, which holds only in-frame ones; the method was immunoSEQ multiplex PCR. The sample includes some 80,000 clones, 60% to 85% of them seen just once. The sequencing used peripheral blood, collected 28 days after the second dose of the MenACWY control vaccine. The receptor source for this set is an adult who received the MenACWY meningococcal vaccine as a control. Each CDR3 is given without its conserved first and last residue.

V: TRBV29-1
J: TRBJ1-3
CDR3: SVAGNPGNTIY

V: TRBV14
J: TRBJ2-7
CDR3: ASSQVPYEQY

V: TRBV5-1
J: TRBJ2-2
CDR3: ASSVLGATNTGELF

V: TRBV7-2
J: TRBJ1-2
CDR3: ASSLSPRGQVNYGYT

V: TRBV5-1
J: TRBJ2-2
CDR3: ASRDSDTGELF

V: TRBV5-1
J: TRBJ1-1
CDR3: ASSSQQGANTEAF

V: TRBV5-1
J: TRBJ2-6
CDR3: ASQVGSSGANVLT

V: TRBV4-3
J: TRBJ1-5
CDR3: ASSQDFSVRRQPQH

V: TRBV19
J: TRBJ1-3
CDR3: ASRPGAGNTIY

V: TRBV11-2
J: TRBJ1-6
CDR3: ASSSAGYNSPLH

V: TRBV5-6
J: TRBJ1-5
CDR3: ASSLWILGGQPQH

V: TRBV6-2/TRBV6-3
J: TRBJ1-4
CDR3: ASSRLYWGNEKLF

V: TRBV19
J: TRBJ1-2
CDR3: ASSRTGVGYGYT

V: TRBV19
J: TRBJ2-2
CDR3: ASSTGDRGRGGELF

V: TRBV11-1
J: TRBJ2-7
CDR3: ASSALTSEQY

V: TRBV7-8
J: TRBJ2-1
CDR3: ASSLEVGSYNEQF

V: TRBV30
J: TRBJ2-7
CDR3: AWREPGAGSSYEQY

V: TRBV6-2/TRBV6-3
J: TRBJ2-7
CDR3: ASSYWFGLAVSYEQY

V: TRBV2
J: TRBJ2-5
CDR3: ASSKEGLSIETQY

V: TRBV15
J: TRBJ1-1
CDR3: ATSITGVETEAF

V: TRBV28
J: TRBJ1-2
CDR3: ASSRTGNYGYT

V: TRBV6-5
J: TRBJ2-2
CDR3: ASSYSPTGDTGELF

V: TRBV3-1/TRBV3-2
J: TRBJ2-2
CDR3: ASSPNHIGELF

V: TRBV7-9
J: TRBJ1-4
CDR3: ASSTGGTYEKLF

V: TRBV7-8
J: TRBJ1-5
CDR3: ASSGDSNQPQH

V: TRBV18
J: TRBJ1-1
CDR3: ASSRTQIRRDTEAF

V: TRBV28
J: TRBJ1-4
CDR3: ASSSVEKLF

V: TRBV29-1
J: TRBJ2-5
CDR3: SAGGTGDQETQY

V: TRBV19
J: TRBJ2-2
CDR3: ASSIRSLAAGELF

V: TRBV29-1
J: TRBJ2-1
CDR3: SARDLPPYNEQF

V: TRBV6-6
J: TRBJ1-1
CDR3: ASSPAGWVTEAF

V: TRBV9
J: TRBJ2-3
CDR3: ASSVLTGATDTQY

V: TRBV29-1
J: TRBJ2-7
CDR3: SVAQGYEQY

V: TRBV6-1
J: TRBJ1-1
CDR3: ASSESRGFTEAF

V: TRBV19
J: TRBJ1-5
CDR3: ASGGQPQH

V: TRBV6-6
J: TRBJ1-5
CDR3: ASSYEVGGNQPQH

V: TRBV28
J: TRBJ2-7
CDR3: ASSQTGTGYEQY

V: TRBV7-9
J: TRBJ1-1
CDR3: ASSLGSRALGNTEAF

V: TRBV7-9
J: TRBJ2-5
CDR3: ASSPKWGARETQY

V: TRBV3-1/TRBV3-2
J: TRBJ1-1
CDR3: ASSQVPFTEAF

V: TRBV21-1
J: TRBJ2-7
CDR3: ASSLHRAGYNNEQY

V: TRBV30
J: TRBJ2-5
CDR3: AWTLAGGTQETQY

V: TRBV6-5
J: TRBJ2-5
CDR3: ASSRDNTLQETQY

V: TRBV18
J: TRBJ1-3
CDR3: ASSPSRQDPSGNTIY

V: TRBV2
J: TRBJ2-1
CDR3: ASRRDDNEQF

V: TRBV4-2
J: TRBJ2-1
CDR3: ASSHLLGGGEQF

V: TRBV11-3
J: TRBJ2-5
CDR3: ASSLGQQETQY

V: TRBV2
J: TRBJ2-5
CDR3: ASSDWAGGGETQY

V: TRBV2
J: TRBJ1-1
CDR3: ASGSGHANTEAF

V: TRBV7-2
J: TRBJ2-3
CDR3: ASSQQDEAQY

V: TRBV5-1
J: TRBJ1-6
CDR3: ASSQDRQNSPLH